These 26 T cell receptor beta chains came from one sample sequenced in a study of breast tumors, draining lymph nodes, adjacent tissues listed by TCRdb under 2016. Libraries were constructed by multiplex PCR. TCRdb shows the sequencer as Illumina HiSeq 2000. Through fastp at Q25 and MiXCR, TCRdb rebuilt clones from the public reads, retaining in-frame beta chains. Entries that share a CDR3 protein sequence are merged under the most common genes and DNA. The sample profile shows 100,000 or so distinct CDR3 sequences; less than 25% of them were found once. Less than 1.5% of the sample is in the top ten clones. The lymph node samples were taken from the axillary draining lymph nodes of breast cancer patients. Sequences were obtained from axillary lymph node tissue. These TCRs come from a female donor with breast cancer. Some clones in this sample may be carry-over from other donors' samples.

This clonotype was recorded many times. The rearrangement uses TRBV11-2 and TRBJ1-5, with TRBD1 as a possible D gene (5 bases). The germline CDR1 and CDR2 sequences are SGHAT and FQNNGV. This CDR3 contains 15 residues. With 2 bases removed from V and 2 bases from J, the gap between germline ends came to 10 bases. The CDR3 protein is CASSLIGDGNQPQHF. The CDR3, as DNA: TGTGCCAGCAGCTTAATCGGGGACGGCAATCAGCCCCAGCATTTT.

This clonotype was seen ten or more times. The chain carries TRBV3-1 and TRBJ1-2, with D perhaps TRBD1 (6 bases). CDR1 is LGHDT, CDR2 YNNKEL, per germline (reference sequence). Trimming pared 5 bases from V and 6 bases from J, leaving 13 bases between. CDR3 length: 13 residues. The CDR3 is CASSMGHRHGYTF. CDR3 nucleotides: TGTGCCAGCAGCATGGGACACCGCCATGGCTACACCTTC.

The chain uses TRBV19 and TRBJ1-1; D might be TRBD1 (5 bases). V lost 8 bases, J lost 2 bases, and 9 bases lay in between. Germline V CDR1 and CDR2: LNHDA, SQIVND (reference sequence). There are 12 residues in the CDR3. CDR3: CASLRGNTEAFF. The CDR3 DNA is TGTGCCAGTCTTAGGGGAAACACTGAAGCTTTCTTT.

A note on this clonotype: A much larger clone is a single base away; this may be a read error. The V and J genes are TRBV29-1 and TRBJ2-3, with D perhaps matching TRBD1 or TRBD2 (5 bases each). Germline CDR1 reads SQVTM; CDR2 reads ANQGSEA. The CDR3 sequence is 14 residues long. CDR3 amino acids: CSVARDQNTGTQYF. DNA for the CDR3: TGCAGCGTTGCCCGGGACCAGAACACAGGTACGCAGTATTTT.

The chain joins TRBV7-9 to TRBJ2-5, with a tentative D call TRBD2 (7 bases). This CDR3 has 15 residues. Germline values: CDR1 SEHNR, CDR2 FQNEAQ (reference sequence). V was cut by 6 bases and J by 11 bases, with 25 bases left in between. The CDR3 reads CASRAGFWGGGAQYF. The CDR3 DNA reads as TGTGCCAGCAGAGCGGGTTTTTGGGGGGGGGGGGCGCAGTACTTC.

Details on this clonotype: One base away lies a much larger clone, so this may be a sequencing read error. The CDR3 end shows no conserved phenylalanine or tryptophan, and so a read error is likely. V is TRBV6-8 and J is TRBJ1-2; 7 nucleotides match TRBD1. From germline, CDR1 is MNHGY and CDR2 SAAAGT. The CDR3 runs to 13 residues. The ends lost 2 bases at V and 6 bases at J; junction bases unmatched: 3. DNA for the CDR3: TGTGCCAGCAGTTACAGAGGGACAGATGGCTACACCCTC. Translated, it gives CASSYRGTDGYTL.

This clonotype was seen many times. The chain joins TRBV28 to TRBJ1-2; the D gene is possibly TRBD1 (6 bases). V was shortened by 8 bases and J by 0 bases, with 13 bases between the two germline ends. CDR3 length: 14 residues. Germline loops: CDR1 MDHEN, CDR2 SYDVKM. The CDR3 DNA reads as TGTGCCAGCTGGTCCAGGGGATCTAACTATGGCTACACCTTC. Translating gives CASWSRGSNYGYTF.

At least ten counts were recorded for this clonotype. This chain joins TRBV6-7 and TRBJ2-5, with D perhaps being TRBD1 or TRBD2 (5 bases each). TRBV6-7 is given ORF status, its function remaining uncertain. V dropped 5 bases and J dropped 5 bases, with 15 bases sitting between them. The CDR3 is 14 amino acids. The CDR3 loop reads CASSGGPYGETQYF. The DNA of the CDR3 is TGTGCCAGCAGTGGGGGTCCCTATGGGGAGACCCAGTACTTC.

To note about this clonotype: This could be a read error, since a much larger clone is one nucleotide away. This CDR3 reads CASLGQSKDGYTF. CDR3 nucleotide sequence: TGTGCCAGCCTGGGACAGAGCAAGGATGGCTACACCTTC. The V and J genes are TRBV27 and TRBJ1-2, with TRBD1 matching over 7 bases. Trimming at V came to 8 bases and at J to 6 bases, leaving 9 bases not matched to a gene. CDR3 length: 13 amino acids. Germline V gives CDR1 MNHEY, CDR2 SMNVEV (reference sequence).

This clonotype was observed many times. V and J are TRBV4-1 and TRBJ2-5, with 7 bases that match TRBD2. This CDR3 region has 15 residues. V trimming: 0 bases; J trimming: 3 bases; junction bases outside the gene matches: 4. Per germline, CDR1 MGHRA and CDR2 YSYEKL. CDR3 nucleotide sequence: TGCGCCAGCAGCCAAGAACGAGGGACTAAAGAGACCCAGTACTTC. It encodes CASSQERGTKETQYF.

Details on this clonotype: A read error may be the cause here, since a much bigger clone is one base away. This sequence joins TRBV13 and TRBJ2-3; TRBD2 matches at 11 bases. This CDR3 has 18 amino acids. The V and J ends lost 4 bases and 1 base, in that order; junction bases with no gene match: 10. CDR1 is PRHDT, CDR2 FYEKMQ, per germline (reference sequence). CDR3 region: CASSSPSGGSGRTDTQYF. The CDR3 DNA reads TGTGCCAGCAGCTCTCCTAGCGGGGGGTCCGGGCGCACAGATACGCAGTATTTT.

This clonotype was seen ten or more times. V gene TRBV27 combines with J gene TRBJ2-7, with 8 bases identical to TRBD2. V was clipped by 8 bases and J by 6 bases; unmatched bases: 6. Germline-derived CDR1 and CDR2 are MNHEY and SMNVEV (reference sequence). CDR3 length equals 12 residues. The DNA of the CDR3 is TGTGCCAGCCGGGGGGGGGCTTCCGAGCAGTACTTC. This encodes CASRGGASEQYF.

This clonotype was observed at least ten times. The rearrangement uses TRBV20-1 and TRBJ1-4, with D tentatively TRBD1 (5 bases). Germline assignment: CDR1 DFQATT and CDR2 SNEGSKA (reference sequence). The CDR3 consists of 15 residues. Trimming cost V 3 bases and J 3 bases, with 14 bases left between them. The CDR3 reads CSASKGIGANEKLFF. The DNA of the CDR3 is TGCAGTGCTAGCAAGGGGATCGGGGCTAATGAAAAACTGTTTTTT.

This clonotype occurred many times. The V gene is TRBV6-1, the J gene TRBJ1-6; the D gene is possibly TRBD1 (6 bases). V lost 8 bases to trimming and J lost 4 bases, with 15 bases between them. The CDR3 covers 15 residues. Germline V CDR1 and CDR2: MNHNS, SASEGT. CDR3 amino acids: CASRRQATYNSPLHF. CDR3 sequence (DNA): TGTGCCAGCCGACGACAGGCCACTTATAATTCACCCCTCCACTTT.

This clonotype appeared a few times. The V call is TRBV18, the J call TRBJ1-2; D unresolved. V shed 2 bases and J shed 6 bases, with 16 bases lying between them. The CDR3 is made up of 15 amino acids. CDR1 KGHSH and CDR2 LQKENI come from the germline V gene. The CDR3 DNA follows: TGTGCCAGCTCACCAGTTCAGCCCCCAGACCATGGCTACACCTTC. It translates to CASSPVQPPDHGYTF.

The CDR3 here is CASSRRVLETQYF. In nucleotides, the CDR3 is TGTGCCAGCAGCCGAAGGGTCTTGGAGACCCAGTACTTC. The chain employs TRBV7-2 and TRBJ2-5, with no clear D. CDR1 and CDR2 from the germline V gene are SGHTA and FQGNSA. Trimming took 5 bases from V and 5 from J, leaving 12 bases between them. The CDR3 spans 13 residues.

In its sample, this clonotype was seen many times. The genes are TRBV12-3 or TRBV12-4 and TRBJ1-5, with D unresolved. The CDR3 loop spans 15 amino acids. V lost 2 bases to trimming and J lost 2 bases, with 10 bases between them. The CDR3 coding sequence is TGTGCCAGCAGTTTACTGGGGTACGGCAATCAGCCCCAGCATTTT. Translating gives CASSLLGYGNQPQHF.

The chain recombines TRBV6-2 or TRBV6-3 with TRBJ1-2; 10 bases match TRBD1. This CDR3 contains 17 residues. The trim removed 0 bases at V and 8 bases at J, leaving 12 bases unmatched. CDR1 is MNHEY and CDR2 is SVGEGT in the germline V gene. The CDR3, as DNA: TGTGCCAGCAGTTACTCGACTTTTGGGACAGGGGCAAGAGGCTACACCTTC. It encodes CASSYSTFGTGARGYTF.

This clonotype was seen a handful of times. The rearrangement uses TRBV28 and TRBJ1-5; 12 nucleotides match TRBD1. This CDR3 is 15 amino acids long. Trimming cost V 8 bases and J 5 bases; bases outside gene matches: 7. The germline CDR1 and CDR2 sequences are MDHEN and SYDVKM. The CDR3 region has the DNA TGTGCCAGCTTTCCCGGGACAGGGGGCCATCAGCCCCAGCATTTT. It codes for CASFPGTGGHQPQHF.

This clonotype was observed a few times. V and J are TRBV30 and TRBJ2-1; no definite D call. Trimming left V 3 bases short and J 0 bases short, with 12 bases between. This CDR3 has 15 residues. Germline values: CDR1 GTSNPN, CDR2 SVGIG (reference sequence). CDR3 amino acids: CAWSAMTSSYNEQFF. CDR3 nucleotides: TGTGCCTGGAGCGCTATGACCAGCTCCTACAATGAGCAGTTCTTC.

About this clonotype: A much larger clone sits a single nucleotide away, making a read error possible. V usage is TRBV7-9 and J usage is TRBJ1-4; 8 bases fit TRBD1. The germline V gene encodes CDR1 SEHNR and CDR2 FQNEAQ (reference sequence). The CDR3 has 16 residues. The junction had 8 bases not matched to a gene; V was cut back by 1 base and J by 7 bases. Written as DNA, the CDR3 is TGTGCCAGCAGCTTAGGGAGTACAGGGGGGAGTGAAAAACTGTTTTTT. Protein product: CASSLGSTGGSEKLFF.

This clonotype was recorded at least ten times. The chain's CDR3 is CASSSPGTEFNYGYTF. The CDR3 DNA reads TGTGCCAGCAGCTCCCCCGGGACAGAATTTAACTATGGCTACACCTTC. This sequence joins TRBV7-9 and TRBJ1-2; TRBD1 aligns across 7 bases. Germline loops: CDR1 SEHNR, CDR2 FQNEAQ (reference sequence). This CDR3 comprises 16 residues. Unmatched junction bases numbered 9, after V lost 4 bases and J lost 1 base.

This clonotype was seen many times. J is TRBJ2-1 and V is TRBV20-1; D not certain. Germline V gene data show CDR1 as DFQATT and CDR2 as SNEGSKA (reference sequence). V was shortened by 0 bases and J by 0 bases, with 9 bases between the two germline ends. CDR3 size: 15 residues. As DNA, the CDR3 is TGCAGTGCTAGAGATCGGAAGTACTCCTACAATGAGCAGTTCTTC. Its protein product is CSARDRKYSYNEQFF.

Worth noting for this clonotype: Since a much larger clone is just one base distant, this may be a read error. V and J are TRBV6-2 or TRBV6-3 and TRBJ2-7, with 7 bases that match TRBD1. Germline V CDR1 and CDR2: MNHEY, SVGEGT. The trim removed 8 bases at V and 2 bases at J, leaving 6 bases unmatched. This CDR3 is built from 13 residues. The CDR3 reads CASRYRGPYEQYF. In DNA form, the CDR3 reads TGTGCCAGCCGGTACAGGGGCCCCTACGAGCAGTACTTC.

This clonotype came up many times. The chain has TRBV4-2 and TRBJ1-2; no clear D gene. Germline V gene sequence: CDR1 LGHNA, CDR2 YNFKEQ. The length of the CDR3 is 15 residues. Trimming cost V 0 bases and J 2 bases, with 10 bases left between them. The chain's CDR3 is CASSQDERQNYGYTF. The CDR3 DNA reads TGTGCCAGCAGCCAAGACGAAAGGCAGAACTATGGCTACACCTTC.

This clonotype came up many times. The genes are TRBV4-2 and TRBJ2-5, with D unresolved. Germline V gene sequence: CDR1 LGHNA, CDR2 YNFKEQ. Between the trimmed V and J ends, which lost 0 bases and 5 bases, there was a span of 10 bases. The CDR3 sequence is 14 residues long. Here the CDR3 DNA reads TGTGCCAGCAGCCAAGATAATGCCGGGGAGACCCAGTACTTC. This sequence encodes CASSQDNAGETQYF.